The 6 T cell receptor beta chains below all came from one sample that was sequenced in a study of shared clonotypes between healthy human individuals. Some clones are missing from TCRdb's copy, which holds only in-frame ones; the method was immunoSEQ multiplex PCR. The sample contains over 400,000 clones, 81% of which appear only once. The sequenced sample consisted of PBMCs. The origin of the receptors is a woman aged 40 to 50 in good health. Some clones in this sample may be carry-over from other donors' samples.

The genes are TRBV5-1 and TRBJ2-2, with a possible D match to TRBD2 (5 bases). The CDR3 has 15 residues. The germline gives CDR1 SGHRS, CDR2 YFSETQ. The ends were cut back, 3 bases at V and 3 bases at J, with 12 bases in the middle. This chain's CDR3 is CASSSAVVDTGELFF. CDR3 DNA sequence: TGCGCCAGCAGCTCAGCGGTCGTGGACACCGGGGAGCTGTTTTTT.

The V gene is TRBV28, the J gene TRBJ1-5; D is perhaps TRBD1 (5 bases). The V and J ends lost 6 bases and 4 bases respectively, with 25 bases between them. The CDR3 sequence is 18 residues long. Germline CDR1 MDHEN, CDR2 SYDVKM. The CDR3 bases are TGTGCCAGCAGACAACGATGGCAGGGCGGTGGAGCAAATCAGCCCCAGCATTTT. It is translated as CASRQRWQGGGANQPQHF.

The chain links TRBV29-1 to TRBJ1-2, with D possibly being TRBD1 (5 bases). Trimming removed 4 bases from V and 6 bases from J, with 9 bases in between. The germline V gene encodes CDR1 SQVTM and CDR2 ANQGSEA. The CDR3 sequence is 11 residues long. The CDR3 sequence: CSVGRVDGYTF. CDR3 DNA sequence: TGCAGCGTTGGCAGGGTCGATGGCTACACCTTC.

The chain couples TRBV19 to TRBJ2-5, with 7 bases identical to TRBD2. From germline, CDR1 is LNHDA and CDR2 SQIVND (reference sequence). V lost 3 bases and J lost 5; bases outside the gene matches: 12. The CDR3 length is 16 residues. The CDR3 region is CASSISFTGGSETQYF. The CDR3 nucleotides read TGTGCCAGTAGTATCTCTTTTACCGGGGGGTCGGAGACCCAGTACTTC.

This clone was detected only once. The CDR3 DNA is TGTGCCAGCAGTTTTGGGACAGGACTAGCGGGAGTCTACAATGAGCAGTTCTTC. Amino acids: CASSFGTGLAGVYNEQFF. This chain connects TRBV27 to TRBJ2-1, with 13 bases aligning to TRBD2. The germline V gene has CDR1 MNHEY and CDR2 SMNVEV (reference sequence). The trim removed 3 bases at V and 3 bases at J, leaving 8 bases unmatched. The CDR3 spans 18 residues.

This clone came up a few times. The chain carries TRBV7-2 and TRBJ2-2, with D possibly matching TRBD2 (5 bases). Trimming took off 0 bases at V and 6 bases at J, with 8 bases between the two ends. The germline gives CDR1 SGHTA, CDR2 FQGNSA. This CDR3 has 14 amino acids. The CDR3 DNA reads as TGTGCCAGCAGCTTAGCGGGAGAGGCCGGGGAGCTGTTTTTT. It translates to CASSLAGEAGELFF.